The following is a TCR beta chain sequence with its context. Sequencing was performed with immunoSEQ multiplex PCR; in TCRdb, only in-frame clones are kept and a portion is missing. The sample shows fewer than 450,000 clones, 88% of them seen only once. Assignment of participants to cohorts was predicated upon participant-reported clinical history. The sample originates from a study of blood T cell repertoires in COVID-19. Across the whole study: Samples of COVID-19 (acute and convalescent) were obtained from the United States, Italy and Spain.

J was trimmed by 5 bases and V by 5 bases; bases with no gene match: 13. Germline-derived CDR1 and CDR2 are SGHVS and FQNEAQ. There are 18 residues in the CDR3. This sequence was found in a woman aged 35 to 49 with acute COVID-19. Sequencing was performed on PBMCs or T cells enriched from blood (not recorded which). The rearrangement uses TRBV7-8 and TRBJ2-1; 12 nucleotides match TRBD1. DNA of the CDR3: TGTGCCAGCAGCGGGCGGCCGGGACAGGGGGCCTCAGACAATGAGCAGTTCTTC. Its translation is CASSGRPGQGASDNEQFF.